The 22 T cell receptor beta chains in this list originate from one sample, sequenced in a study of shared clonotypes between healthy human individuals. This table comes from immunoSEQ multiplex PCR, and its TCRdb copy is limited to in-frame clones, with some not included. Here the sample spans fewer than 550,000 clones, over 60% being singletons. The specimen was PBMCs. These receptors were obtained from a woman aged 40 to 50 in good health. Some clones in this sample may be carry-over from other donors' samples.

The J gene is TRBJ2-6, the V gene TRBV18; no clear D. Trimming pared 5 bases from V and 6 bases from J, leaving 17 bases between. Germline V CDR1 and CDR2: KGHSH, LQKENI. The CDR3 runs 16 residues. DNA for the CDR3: TGTGCCAGCTCAAGCTACGACATCCAGGTGGCCAACGTCCTGACTTTC. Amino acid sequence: CASSSYDIQVANVLTF.

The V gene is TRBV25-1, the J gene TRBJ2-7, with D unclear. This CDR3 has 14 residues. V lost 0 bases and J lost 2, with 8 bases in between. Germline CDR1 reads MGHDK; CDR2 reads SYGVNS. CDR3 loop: CASSEYGGAYEQYF. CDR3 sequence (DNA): TGTGCCAGCAGTGAATATGGCGGTGCCTACGAGCAGTACTTC.

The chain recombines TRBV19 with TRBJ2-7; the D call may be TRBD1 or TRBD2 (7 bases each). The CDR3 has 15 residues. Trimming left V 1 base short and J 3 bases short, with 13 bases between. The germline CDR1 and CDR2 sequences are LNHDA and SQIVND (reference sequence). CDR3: CASSIAGGQLYEQYF. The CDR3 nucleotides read TGTGCCAGTAGTATAGCGGGGGGACAGCTCTACGAGCAGTACTTC.

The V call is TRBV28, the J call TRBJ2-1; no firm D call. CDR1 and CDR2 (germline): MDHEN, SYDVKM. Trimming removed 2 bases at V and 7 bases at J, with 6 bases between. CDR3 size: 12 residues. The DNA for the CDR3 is TGTGCCAGCAGTTTACCCTGGAATGAGCAGTTCTTC. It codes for CASSLPWNEQFF.

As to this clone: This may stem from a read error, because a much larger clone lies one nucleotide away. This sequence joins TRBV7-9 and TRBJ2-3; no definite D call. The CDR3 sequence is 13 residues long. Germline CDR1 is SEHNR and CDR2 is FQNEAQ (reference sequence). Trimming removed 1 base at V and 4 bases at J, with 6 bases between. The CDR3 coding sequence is TGTGCCAGCAGCTTAGTAGTGGCAGATACGCAGTATTTT. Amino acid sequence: CASSLVVADTQYF.

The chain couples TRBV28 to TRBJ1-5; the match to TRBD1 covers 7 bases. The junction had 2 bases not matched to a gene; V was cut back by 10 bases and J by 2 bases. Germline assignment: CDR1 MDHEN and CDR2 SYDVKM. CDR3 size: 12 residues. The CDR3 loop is CATGTGNQPQHF. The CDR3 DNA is TGTGCCACCGGGACAGGCAATCAGCCCCAGCATTTT.

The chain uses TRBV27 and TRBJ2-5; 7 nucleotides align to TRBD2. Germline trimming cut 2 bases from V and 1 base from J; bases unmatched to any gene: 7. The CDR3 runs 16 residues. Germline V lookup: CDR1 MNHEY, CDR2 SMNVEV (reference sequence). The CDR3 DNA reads TGTGCCAGCAGTTTAGGCGGGAGTGGCCCCCAAGAGACCCAGTACTTC. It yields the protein CASSLGGSGPQETQYF.

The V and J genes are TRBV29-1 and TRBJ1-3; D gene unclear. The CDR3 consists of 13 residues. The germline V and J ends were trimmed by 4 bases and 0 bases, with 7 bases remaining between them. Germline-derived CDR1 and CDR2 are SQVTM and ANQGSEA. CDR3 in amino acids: CSVGADSGNTIYF. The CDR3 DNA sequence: TGCAGCGTTGGGGCTGACTCTGGAAACACCATATATTTT. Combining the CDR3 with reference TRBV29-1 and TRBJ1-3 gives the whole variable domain SAVISQKPSRDICQRGTSLTIQCQVDSQVTMMFWYRQQPGQSLTLIATANQGSEATYESGFVIDKFPISRPNLTFSTLTVSNMSPEDSSIYLCSVGADSGNTIYFGEGSWLTVV.

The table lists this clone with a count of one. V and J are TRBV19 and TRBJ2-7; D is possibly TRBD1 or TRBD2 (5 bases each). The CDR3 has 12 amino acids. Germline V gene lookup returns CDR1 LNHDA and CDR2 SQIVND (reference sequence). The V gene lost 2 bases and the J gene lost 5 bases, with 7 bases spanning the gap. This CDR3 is CASSIRGDEQYF. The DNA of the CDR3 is TGTGCCAGTAGTATACGGGGCGACGAGCAGTACTTC.

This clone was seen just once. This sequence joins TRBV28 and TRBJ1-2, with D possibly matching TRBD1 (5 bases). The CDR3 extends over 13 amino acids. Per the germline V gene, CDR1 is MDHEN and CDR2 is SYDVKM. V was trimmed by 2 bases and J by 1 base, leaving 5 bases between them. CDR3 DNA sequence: TGTGCCAGCAGTTTACAGGGTAACTATGGCTACACCTTC. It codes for CASSLQGNYGYTF.

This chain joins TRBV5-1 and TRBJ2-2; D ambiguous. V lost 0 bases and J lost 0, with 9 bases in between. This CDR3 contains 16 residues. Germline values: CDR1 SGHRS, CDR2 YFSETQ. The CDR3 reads CASSLAPGANTGELFF. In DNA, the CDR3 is TGCGCCAGCAGCTTGGCCCCGGGCGCGAACACCGGGGAGCTGTTTTTT.

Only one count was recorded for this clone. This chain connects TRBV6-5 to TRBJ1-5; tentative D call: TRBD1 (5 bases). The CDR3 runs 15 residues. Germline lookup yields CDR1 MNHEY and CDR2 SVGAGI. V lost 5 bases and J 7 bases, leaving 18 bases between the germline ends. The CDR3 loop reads CASSVESRGLQPQHF. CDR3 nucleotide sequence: TGTGCCAGCAGTGTGGAGTCTAGGGGTTTGCAGCCCCAGCATTTT.

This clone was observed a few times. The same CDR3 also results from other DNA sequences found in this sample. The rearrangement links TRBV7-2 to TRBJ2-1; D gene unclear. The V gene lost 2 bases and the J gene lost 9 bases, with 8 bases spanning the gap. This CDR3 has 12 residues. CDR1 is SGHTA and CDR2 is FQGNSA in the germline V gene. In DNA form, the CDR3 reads TGTGCCAGCAGCTTAACCCCTGGTGAGCAGTTCTTC. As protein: CASSLTPGEQFF.

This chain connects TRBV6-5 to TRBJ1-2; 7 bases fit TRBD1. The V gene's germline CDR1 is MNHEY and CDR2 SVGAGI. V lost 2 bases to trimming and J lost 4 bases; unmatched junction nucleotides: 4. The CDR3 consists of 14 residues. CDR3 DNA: TGTGCCAGCAGTTACGACGGGACAGCCTATGGCTACACCTTC. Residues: CASSYDGTAYGYTF.

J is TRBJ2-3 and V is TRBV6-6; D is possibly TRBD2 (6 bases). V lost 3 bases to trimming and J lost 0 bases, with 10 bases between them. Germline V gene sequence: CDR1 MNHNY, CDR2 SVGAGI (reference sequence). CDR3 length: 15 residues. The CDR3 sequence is CASSYGRGSTDTQYF. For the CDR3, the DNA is TGTGCCAGCAGTTATGGGCGGGGTAGCACAGATACGCAGTATTTT.

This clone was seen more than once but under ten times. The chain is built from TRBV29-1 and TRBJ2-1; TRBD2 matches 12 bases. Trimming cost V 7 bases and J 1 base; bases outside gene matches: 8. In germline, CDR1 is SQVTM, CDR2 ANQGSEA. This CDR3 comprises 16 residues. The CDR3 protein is CSASSTSGSSYNEQFF. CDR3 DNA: TGCAGCGCGTCCTCGACTAGCGGGAGTTCCTACAATGAGCAGTTCTTC.

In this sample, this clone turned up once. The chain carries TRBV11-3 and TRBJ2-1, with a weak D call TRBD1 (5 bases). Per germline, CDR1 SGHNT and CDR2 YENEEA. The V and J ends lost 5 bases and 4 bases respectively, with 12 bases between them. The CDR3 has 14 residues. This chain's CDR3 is CASSPSRGYNEQFF. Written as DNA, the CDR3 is TGTGCCAGCAGCCCCTCTAGGGGATACAATGAGCAGTTCTTC.

This CDR3 reads CASLREEMTEAFF. The CDR3 DNA is TGTGCCAGCCTCAGGGAGGAAATGACTGAAGCTTTCTTT. The chain carries TRBV2 and TRBJ1-1, with D perhaps matching TRBD1 (5 bases). Germline CDR1 reads SNHLY; CDR2 reads FYNNEI. V lost 8 bases, J lost 5 bases, and 15 bases lay in between. This CDR3 is 13 amino acids long.

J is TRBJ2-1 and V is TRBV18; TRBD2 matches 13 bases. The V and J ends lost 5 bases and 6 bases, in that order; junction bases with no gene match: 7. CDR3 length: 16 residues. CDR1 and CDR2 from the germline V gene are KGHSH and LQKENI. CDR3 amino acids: CASSTTLAGGPNEQFF. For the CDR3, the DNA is TGTGCCAGCTCAACCACACTAGCGGGAGGGCCCAATGAGCAGTTCTTC. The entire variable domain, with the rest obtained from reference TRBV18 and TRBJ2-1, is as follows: NAGVMQNPRHLVRRRGQEARLRCSPMKGHSHVYWYRQLPEEGLKFMVYLQKENIIDESGMPKERFSAEFPKEGPSILRIQQVVRGDSAAYFCASSTTLAGGPNEQFFGPGTRLTVL.

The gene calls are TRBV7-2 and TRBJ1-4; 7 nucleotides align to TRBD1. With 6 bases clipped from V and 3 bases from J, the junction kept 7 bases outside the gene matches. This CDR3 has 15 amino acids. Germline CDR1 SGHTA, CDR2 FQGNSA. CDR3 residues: CASRSTGKANEKLFF. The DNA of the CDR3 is TGTGCCAGCAGGTCGACAGGGAAGGCTAATGAAAAACTGTTTTTT.

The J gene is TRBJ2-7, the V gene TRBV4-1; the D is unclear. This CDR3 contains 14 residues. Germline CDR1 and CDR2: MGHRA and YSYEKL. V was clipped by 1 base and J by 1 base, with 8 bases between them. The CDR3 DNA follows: TGCGCCAGCAGCCAAGGACTGCTATCCTACGAGCAGTACTTC. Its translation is CASSQGLLSYEQYF.

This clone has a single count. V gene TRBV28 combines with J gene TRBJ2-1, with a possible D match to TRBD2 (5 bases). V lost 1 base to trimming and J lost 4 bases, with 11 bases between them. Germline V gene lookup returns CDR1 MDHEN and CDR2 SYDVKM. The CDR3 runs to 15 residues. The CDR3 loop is CASSLSGSAYNEQFF. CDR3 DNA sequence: TGTGCCAGCAGTTTATCTGGTAGCGCTTACAATGAGCAGTTCTTC.